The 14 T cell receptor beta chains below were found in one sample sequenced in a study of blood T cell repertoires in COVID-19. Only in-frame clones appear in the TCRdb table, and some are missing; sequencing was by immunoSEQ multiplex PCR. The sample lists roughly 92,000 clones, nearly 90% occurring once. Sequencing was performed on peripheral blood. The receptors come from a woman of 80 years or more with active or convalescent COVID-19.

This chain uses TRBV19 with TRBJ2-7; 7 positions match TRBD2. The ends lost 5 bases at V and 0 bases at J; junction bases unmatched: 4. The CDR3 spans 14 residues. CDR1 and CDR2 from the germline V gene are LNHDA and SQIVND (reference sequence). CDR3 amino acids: CASSSSGSSYEQYF. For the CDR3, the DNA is TGTGCCAGTAGTTCTAGCGGAAGCTCCTACGAGCAGTACTTC.

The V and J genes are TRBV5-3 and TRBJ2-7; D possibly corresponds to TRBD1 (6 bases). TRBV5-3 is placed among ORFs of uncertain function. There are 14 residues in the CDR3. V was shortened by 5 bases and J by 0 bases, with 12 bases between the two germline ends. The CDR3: CARRKWTDSYEQYF. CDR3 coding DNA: TGTGCCAGAAGAAAGTGGACAGACTCCTACGAGCAGTACTTC.

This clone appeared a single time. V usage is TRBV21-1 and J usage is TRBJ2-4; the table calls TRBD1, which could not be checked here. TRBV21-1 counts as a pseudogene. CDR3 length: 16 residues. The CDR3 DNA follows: TGTGCCAGCAGCAAAGGGACAGGGAGATCCAAAAACATTCAGTACTTC. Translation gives CASSKGTGRSKNIQYF.

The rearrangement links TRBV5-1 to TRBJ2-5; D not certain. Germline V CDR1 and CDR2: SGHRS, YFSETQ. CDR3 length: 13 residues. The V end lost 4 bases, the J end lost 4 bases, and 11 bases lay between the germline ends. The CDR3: CASSPNLRETQYF. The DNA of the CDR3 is TGCGCCAGCAGCCCCAATCTTAGAGAGACCCAGTACTTC. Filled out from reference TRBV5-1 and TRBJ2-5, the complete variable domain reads KAGVTQTPRYLIKTRGQQVTLSCSPISGHRSVSWYQQTPGQGLQFLFEYFSETQRNKGNFPGRFSGRQFSNSRSEMNVSTLELGDSALYLCASSPNLRETQYFGPGTRLLVL.

The CDR3 is CASSLVGTSAQETQYF. The DNA for the CDR3 is TGCGCCAGCAGCTTGGTAGGGACTAGCGCCCAAGAGACCCAGTACTTC. The rearrangement links TRBV5-1 to TRBJ2-5; 10 bases agree with TRBD2. The CDR3 has 16 residues. Germline V gene sequence: CDR1 SGHRS, CDR2 YFSETQ. Trimming at V came to 0 bases and at J to 1 base, leaving 3 bases not matched to a gene.

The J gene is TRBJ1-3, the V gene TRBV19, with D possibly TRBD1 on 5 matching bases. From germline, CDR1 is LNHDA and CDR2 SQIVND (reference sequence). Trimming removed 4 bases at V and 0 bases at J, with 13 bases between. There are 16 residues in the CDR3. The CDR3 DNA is TGTGCCAGTAGTACCCTAACAGGAAGCTCTGGAAACACCATATATTTT. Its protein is CASSTLTGSSGNTIYF.

CDR3 nucleotides: TGCGCCAGCAGCCAAACACAGGGTAGAGGCACAGATACGCAGTATTTT. It specifies CASSQTQGRGTDTQYF. The chain has TRBV4-3 and TRBJ2-3; D might be TRBD1 (6 bases). The ends were cut back, 2 bases at V and 1 base at J, with 13 bases in the middle. The CDR3 totals 16 residues. Germline CDR1 is LGHNA and CDR2 is YSLEER.

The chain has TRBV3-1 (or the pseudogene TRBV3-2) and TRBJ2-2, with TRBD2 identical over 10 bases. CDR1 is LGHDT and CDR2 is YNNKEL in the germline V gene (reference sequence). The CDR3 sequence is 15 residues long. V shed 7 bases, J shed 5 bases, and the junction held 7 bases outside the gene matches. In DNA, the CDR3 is TGTGCCAGCAATCCCGGGACTAGCGTTACCGGGGAGCTGTTTTTT. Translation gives CASNPGTSVTGELFF.

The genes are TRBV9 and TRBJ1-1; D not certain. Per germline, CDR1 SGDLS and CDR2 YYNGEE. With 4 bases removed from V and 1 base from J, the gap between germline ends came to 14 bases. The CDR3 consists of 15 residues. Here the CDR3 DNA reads TGTGCCAGCAGCACCCTAGGAGGCAGGAACACTGAAGCTTTCTTT. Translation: CASSTLGGRNTEAFF.

The CDR3 is CASSVEGPNTGELFF. CDR3 coding DNA: TGTGCCAGCAGTGTGGAGGGCCCCAACACCGGGGAGCTGTTTTTT. The gene calls are TRBV2 and TRBJ2-2; possible D gene TRBD2, 6 bases. CDR1 and CDR2 (germline): SNHLY, FYNNEI. The CDR3 loop spans 15 amino acids. V was shortened by 4 bases and J by 2 bases, with 11 bases between the two germline ends. Using reference TRBV2 and TRBJ2-2 for the parts outside the CDR3, the full variable domain is EPEVTQTPSHQVTQMGQEVILRCVPISNHLYFYWYRQILGQKVEFLVSFYNNEISEKSEIFDDQFSVERPDGSNFTLKIRSTKLEDSAMYFCASSVEGPNTGELFFGEGSRLTVL.

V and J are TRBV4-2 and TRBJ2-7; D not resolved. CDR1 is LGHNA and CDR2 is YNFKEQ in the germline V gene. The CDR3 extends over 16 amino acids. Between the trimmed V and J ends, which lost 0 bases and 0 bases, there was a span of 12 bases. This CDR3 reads CASSQEGLPTSYEQYF. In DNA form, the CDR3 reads TGTGCCAGCAGCCAAGAGGGCTTACCTACCTCCTACGAGCAGTACTTC.

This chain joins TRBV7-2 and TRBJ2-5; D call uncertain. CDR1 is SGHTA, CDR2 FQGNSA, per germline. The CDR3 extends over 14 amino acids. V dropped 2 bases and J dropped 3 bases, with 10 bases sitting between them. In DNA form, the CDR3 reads TGTGCCAGCAGCTTACACGGGTTAGAAGAGACCCAGTACTTC. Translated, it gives CASSLHGLEETQYF.

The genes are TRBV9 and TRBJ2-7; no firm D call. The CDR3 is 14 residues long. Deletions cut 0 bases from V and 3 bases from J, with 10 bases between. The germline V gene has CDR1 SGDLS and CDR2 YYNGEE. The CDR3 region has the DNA TGTGCCAGCAGCGTAGACAGCCAAGTCTACGAGCAGTACTTC. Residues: CASSVDSQVYEQYF. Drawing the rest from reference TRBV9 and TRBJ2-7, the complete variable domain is DSGVTQTPKHLITATGQRVTLRCSPRSGDLSVYWYQQSLDQGLQFLIQYYNGEERAKGNILERFSAQQFPDLHSELNLSSLELGDSALYFCASSVDSQVYEQYFGPGTRLTVT.

As DNA, the CDR3 is TGTGCCAGCAGCTTGACAGGGCAGGGTCAGCCCCAGCATTTT. It is translated as CASSLTGQGQPQHF. The chain combines TRBV5-5 with TRBJ1-5; a weak D match, TRBD1 (6 bases). V shed 1 base and J shed 6 bases, with 11 bases lying between them. Germline V CDR1 and CDR2: SGHKS, YYEKEE (reference sequence). CDR3 length: 14 residues.